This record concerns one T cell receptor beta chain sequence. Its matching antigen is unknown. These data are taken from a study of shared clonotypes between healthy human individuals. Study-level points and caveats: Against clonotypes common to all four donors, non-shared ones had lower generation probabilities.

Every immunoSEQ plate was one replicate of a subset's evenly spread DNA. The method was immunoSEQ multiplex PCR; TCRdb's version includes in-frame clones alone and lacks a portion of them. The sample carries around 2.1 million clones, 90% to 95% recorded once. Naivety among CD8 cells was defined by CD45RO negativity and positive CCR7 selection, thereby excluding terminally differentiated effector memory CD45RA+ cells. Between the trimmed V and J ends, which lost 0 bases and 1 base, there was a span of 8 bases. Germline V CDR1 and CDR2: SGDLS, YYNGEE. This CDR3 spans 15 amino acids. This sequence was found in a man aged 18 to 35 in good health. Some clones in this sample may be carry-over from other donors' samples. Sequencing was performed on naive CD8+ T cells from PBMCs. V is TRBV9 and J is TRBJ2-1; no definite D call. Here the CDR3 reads CASSVESESYNEQFF. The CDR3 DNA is TGTGCCAGCAGCGTAGAGAGTGAATCCTACAATGAGCAGTTCTTC.